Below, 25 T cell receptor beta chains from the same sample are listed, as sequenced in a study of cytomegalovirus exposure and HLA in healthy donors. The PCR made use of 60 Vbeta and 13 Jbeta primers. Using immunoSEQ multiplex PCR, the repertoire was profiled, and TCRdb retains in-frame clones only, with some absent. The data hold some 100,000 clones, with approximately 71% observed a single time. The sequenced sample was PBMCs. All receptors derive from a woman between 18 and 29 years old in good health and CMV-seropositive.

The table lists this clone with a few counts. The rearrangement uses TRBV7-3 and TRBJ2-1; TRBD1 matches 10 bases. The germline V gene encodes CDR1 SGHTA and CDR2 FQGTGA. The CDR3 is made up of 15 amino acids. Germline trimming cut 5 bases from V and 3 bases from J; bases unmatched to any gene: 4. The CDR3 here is CASSPRDRGYNEQFF. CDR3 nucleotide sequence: TGTGCCAGCAGCCCCCGGGACAGGGGCTACAATGAGCAGTTCTTC. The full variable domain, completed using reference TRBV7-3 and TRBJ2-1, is GAGVSQTPSNKVTEKGKYVELRCDPISGHTALYWYRQSLGQGPEFLIYFQGTGAADDSGLPNDRFFAVRPEGSVSTLKIQRTERGDSAVYLCASSPRDRGYNEQFFGPGTRLTVL.

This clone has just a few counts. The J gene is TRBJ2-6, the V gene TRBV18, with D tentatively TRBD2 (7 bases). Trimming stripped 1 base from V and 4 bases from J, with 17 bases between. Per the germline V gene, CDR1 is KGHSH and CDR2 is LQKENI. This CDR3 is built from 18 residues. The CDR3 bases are TGTGCCAGCTCACCACTCATCGGGGGGCGATCGGGGGCCAACGTCCTGACTTTC. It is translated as CASSPLIGGRSGANVLTF.

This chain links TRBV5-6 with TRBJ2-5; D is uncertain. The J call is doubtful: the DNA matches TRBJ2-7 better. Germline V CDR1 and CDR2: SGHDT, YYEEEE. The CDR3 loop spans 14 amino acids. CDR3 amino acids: CASSARLISYEQYF. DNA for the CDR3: TGTGCCAGCAGCGCCAGACTTATCTCCTACGAGCAGTACTTC.

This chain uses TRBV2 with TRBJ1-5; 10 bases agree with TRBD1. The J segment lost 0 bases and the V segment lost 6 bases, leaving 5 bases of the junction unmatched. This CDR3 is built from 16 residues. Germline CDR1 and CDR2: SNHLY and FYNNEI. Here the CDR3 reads CASSDRGQFSNQPQHF. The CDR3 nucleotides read TGTGCCAGCAGCGACAGGGGGCAGTTTAGCAATCAGCCCCAGCATTTT.

In nucleotides, the CDR3 is TGTGCCAGCAGCCAAGAGGGACAGCAGTATTTT. Translated, it gives CASSQEGQQYF. This chain connects TRBV14 to TRBJ2-3; the D gene is possibly TRBD1 (6 bases). The V and J ends lost 0 bases and 11 bases respectively, with 6 bases between them. The V gene's germline CDR1 is SGHDN and CDR2 FVKESK. This CDR3 is 11 amino acids long.

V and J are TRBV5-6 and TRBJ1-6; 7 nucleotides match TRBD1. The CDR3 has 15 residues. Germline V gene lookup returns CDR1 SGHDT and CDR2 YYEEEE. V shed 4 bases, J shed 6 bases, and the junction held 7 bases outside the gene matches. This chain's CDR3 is CASSILDRTNSPLHF. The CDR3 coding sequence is TGTGCCAGCAGCATCCTGGACAGGACTAATTCACCCCTCCACTTT.

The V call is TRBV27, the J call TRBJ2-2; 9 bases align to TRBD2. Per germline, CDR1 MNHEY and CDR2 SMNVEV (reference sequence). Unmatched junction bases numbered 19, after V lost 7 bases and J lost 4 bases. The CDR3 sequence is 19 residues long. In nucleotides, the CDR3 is TGTGCCAGCACCATTTTGGGAGCTAGCGGGATACCCCGCACCGGGGAGCTGTTTTTT. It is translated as CASTILGASGIPRTGELFF.

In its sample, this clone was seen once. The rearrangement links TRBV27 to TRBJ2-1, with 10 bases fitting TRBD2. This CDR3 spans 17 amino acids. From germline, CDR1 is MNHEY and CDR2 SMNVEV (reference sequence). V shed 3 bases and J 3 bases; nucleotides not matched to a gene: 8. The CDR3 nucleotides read TGTGCCAGCAGTTTGGGAACTAGCGGGAATTACTACAATGAGCAGTTCTTC. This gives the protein CASSLGTSGNYYNEQFF.

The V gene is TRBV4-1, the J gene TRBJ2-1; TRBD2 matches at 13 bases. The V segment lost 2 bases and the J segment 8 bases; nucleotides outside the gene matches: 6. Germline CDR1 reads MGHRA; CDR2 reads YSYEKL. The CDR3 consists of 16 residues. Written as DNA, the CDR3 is TGCGCCAGCAGCCAACCACTAGCGGGGGGGCTGGATGAGCAGTTCTTC. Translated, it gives CASSQPLAGGLDEQFF.

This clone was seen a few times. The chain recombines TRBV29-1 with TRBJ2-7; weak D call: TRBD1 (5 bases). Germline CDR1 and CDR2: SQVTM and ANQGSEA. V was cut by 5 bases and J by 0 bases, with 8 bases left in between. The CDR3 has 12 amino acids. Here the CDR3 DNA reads TGCAGCGTTCAGGGCTACTCCTACGAGCAGTACTTC. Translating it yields CSVQGYSYEQYF.

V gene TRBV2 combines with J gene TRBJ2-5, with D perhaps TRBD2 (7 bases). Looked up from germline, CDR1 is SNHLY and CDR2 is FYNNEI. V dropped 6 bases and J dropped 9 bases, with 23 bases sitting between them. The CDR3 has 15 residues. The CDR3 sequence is CASSQTGGGGEAQYF. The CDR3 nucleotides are TGTGCCAGCAGCCAGACTGGGGGAGGGGGGGAGGCCCAGTACTTC. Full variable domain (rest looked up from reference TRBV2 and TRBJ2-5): EPEVTQTPSHQVTQMGQEVILRCVPISNHLYFYWYRQILGQKVEFLVSFYNNEISEKSEIFDDQFSVERPDGSNFTLKIRSTKLEDSAMYFCASSQTGGGGEAQYFGPGTRLLVL.

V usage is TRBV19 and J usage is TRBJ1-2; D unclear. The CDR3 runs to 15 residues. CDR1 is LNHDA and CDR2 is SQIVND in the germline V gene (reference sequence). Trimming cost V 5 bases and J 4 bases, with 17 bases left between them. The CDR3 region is CASSAEVDPSYGYTF. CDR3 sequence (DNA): TGTGCCAGTAGTGCCGAGGTCGACCCTTCCTATGGCTACACCTTC.

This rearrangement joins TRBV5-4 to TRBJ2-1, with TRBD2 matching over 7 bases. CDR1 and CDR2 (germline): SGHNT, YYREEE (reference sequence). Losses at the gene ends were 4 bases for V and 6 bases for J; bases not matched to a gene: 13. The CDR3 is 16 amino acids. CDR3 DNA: TGTGCCAGCAGCCTCAGCGGGGACCCCGGGGTCAATGAGCAGTTCTTC. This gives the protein CASSLSGDPGVNEQFF.

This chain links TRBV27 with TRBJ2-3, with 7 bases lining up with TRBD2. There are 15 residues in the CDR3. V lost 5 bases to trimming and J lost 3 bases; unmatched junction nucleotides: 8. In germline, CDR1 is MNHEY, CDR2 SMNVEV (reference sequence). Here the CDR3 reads CASSPYGGSTDTQYF. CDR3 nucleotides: TGTGCCAGCAGTCCCTACGGGGGGTCGACAGATACGCAGTATTTT.

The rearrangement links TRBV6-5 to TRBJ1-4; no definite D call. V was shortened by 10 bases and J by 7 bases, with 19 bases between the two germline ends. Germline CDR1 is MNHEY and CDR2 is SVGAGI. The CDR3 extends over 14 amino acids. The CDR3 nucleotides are TGTGCCACCTCTGGTTCCGGGGTGGGTGAAAAACTGTTTTTT. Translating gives CATSGSGVGEKLFF.

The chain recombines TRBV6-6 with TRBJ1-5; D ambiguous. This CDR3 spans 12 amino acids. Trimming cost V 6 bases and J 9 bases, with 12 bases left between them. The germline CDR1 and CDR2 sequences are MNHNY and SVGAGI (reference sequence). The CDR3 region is CASSLNERPQHF. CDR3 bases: TGTGCCAGCAGCCTTAACGAGAGGCCCCAGCATTTT.

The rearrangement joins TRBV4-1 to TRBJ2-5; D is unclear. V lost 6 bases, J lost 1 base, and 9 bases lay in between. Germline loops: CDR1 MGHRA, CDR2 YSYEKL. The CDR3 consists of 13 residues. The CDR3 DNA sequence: TGCGCCAGCAGTGGGCGTCTCCAAGAGACCCAGTACTTC. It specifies CASSGRLQETQYF.

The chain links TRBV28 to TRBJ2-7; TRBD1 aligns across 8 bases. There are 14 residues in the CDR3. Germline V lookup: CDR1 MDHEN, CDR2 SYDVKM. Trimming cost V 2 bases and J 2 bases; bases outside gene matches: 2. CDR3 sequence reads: CASSLKDRAYEQYF. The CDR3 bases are TGTGCCAGCAGTTTAAAGGACAGGGCCTACGAGCAGTACTTC.

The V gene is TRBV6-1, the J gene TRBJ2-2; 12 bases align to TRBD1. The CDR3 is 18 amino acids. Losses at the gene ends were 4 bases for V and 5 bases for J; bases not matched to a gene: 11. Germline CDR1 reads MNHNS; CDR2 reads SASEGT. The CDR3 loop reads CASSGGSGQGARTGELFF. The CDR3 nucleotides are TGTGCCAGCAGTGGGGGGTCGGGACAGGGGGCGCGGACCGGGGAGCTGTTTTTT.

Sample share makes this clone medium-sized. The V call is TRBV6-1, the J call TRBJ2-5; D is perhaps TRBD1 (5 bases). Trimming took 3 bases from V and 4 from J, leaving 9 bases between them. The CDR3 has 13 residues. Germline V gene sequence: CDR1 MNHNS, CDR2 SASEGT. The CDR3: CASSDRAPETQYF. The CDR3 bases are TGTGCCAGCAGTGACAGGGCCCCAGAGACCCAGTACTTC.

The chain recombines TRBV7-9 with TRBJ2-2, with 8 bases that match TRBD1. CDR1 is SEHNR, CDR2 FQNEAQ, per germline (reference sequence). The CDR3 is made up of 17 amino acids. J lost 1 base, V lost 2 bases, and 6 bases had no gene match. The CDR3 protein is CASSLIEGQVNTGELFF. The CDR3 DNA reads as TGTGCCAGCAGCTTAATTGAGGGACAGGTGAACACCGGGGAGCTGTTTTTT.

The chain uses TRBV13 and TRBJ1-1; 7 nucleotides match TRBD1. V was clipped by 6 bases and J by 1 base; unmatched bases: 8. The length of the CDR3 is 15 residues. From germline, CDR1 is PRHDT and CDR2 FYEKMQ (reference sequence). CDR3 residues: CASSPKGQANTEAFF. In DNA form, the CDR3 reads TGTGCCAGCAGTCCTAAAGGACAGGCGAACACTGAAGCTTTCTTT.

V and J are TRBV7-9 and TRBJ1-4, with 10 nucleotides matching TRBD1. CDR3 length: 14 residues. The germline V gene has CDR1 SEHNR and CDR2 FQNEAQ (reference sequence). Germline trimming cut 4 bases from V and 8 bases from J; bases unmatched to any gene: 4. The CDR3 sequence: CASSSMTGGEKLFF. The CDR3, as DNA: TGTGCCAGCAGCTCTATGACAGGGGGCGAAAAACTGTTTTTT.

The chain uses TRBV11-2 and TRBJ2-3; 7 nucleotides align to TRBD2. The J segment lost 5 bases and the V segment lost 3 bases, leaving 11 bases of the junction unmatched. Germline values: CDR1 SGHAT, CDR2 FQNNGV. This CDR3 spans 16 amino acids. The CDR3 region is CASSFRATSIGDTQYF. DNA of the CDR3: TGTGCCAGCAGCTTCCGAGCGACTAGCATAGGAGATACGCAGTATTTT.

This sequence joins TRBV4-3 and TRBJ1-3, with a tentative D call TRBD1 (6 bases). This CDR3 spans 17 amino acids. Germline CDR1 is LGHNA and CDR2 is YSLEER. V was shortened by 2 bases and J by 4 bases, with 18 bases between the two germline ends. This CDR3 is CASSQFLGTPMGNTIYF. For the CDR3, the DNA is TGCGCCAGCAGCCAATTTCTGGGGACACCCATGGGAAACACCATATATTTT.